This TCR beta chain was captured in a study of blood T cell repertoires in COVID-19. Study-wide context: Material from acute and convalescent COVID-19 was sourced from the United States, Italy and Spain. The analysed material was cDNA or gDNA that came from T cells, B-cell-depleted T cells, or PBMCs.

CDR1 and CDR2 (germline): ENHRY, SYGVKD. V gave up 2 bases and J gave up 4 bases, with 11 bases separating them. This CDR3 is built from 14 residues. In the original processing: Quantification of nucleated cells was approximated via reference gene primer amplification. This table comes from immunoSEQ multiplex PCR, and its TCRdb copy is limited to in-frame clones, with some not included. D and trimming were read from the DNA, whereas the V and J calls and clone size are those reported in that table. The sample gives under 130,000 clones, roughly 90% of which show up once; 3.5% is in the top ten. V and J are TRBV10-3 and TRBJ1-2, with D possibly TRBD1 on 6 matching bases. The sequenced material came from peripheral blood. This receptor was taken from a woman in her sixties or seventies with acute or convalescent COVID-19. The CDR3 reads CAISEARGIYGYTF. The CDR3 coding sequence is TGTGCCATCAGTGAGGCGAGGGGGATCTATGGCTACACCTTC.